This T cell receptor beta chain stems from a study of blood T cell repertoires in COVID-19. The wider study: Researchers got acute and convalescent COVID-19 samples from the United States, Italy and Spain.

Per the original data handling: Reference gene primer amplification yielded estimated nucleated cell counts. Only in-frame clones appear in the TCRdb table, and some are missing; sequencing was by immunoSEQ multiplex PCR. V and J calls and clone size are given by that table; D and trimming were obtained from the DNA. The repertoire holds 300,000 or so clones, around 90% seen once, with 2.9% in the top ten. The CDR3 consists of 12 residues. The germline V and J ends were trimmed by 4 bases and 10 bases, with 13 bases remaining between them. CDR1 is MGHDK, CDR2 SYGVNS, per germline. Input material: peripheral blood. This sequence joins TRBV25-1 and TRBJ1-1, with a possible D match to TRBD1 (6 bases). The TCR comes from a woman under 40 with COVID-19, enrolled during active disease. CDR3 sequence reads: CASSAKGVLAFF. As DNA, the CDR3 is TGTGCCAGCAGTGCTAAGGGGGTACTAGCTTTCTTT.